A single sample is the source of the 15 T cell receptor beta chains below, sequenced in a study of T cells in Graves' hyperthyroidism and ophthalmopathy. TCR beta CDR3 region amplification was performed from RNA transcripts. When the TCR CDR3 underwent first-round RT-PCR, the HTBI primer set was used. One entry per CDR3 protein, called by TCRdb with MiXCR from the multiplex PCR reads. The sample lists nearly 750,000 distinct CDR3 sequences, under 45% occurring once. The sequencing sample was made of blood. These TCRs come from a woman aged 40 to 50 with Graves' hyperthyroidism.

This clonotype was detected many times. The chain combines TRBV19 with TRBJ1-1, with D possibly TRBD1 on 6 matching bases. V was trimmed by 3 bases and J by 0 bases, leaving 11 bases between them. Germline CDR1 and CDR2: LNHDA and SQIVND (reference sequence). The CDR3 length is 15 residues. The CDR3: CASSMGYRVNTEAFF. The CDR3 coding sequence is TGTGCCAGTAGTATGGGTTACAGGGTGAACACTGAAGCTTTCTTT.

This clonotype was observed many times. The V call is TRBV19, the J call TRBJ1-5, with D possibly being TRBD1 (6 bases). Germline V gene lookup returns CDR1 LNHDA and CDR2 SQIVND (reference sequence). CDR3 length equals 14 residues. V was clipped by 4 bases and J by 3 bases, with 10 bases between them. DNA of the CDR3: TGTGCCAGTAGTAGGGGGCGGAACAATCAGCCCCAGCATTTT. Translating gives CASSRGRNNQPQHF.

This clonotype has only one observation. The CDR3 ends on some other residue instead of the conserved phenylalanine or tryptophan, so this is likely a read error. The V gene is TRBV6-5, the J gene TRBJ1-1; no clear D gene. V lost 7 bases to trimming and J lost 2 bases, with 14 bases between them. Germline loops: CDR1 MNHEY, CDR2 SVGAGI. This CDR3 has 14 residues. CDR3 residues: CASNFGRLNTEAFS. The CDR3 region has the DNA TGTGCCAGCAATTTTGGAAGATTAAACACTGAAGCTTTCTCT.

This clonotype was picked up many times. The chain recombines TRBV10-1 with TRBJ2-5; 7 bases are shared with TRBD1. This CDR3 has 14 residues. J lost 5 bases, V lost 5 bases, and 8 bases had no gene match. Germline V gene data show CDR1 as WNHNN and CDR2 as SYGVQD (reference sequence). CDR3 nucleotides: TGCGCCAGCAGTCCGACAGGGCTAAGGGAGACCCAGTACTTC. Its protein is CASSPTGLRETQYF.

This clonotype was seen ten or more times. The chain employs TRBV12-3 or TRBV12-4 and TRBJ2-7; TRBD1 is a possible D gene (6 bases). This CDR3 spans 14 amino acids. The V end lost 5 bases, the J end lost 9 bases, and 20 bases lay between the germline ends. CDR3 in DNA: TGTGCCAGCAGTCTCCCTGGACAGTACGATAGGCAGTACTTC. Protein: CASSLPGQYDRQYF.

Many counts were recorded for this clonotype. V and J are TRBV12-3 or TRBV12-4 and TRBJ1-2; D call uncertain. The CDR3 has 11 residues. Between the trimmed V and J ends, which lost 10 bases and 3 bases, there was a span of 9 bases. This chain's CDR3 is CATFGHYGYTF. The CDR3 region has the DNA TGTGCCACCTTTGGGCACTATGGCTACACCTTC.

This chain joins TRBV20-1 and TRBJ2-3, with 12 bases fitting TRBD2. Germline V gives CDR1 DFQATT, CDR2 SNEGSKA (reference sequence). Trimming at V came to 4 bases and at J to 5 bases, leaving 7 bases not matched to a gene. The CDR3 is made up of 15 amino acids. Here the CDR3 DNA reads TGCAGTGCTACATCTAGCGGGGGGGCAAAAGATACGCAGTATTTT. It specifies CSATSSGGAKDTQYF.

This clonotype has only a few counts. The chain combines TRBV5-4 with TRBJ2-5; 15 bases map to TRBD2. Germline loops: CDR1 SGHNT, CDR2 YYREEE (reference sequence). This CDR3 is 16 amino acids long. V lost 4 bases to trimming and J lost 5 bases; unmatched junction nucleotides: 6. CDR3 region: CASSEGLAGGWETQYF. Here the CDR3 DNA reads TGTGCCAGCAGCGAGGGACTAGCGGGAGGTTGGGAGACCCAGTACTTC.

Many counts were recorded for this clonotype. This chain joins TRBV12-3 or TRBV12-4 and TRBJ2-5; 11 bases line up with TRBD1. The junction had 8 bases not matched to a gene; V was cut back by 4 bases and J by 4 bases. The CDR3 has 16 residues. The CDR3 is CASSSRDRGSRETQYF. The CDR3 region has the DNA TGTGCCAGCAGTTCGAGGGACAGGGGGTCGAGAGAGACCCAGTACTTC.

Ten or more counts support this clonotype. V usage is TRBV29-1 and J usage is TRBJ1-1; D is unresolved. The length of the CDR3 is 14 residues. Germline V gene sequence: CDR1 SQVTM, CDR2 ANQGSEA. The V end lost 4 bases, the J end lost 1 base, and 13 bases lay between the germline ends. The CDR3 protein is CSVAGEQKNTEAFF. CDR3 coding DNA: TGCAGCGTTGCAGGTGAACAGAAGAACACTGAAGCTTTCTTT.

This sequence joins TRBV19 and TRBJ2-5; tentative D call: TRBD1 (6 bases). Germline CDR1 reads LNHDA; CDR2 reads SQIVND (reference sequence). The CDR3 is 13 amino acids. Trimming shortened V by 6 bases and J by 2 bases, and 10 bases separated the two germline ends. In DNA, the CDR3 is TGTGCCAGTAGGGGGGACAATCAAGAGACCCAGTACTTC. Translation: CASRGDNQETQYF.

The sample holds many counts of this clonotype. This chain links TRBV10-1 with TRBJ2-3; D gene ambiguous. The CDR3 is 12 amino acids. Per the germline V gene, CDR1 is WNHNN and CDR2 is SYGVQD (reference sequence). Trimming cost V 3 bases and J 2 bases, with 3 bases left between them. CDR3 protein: CASSDTTDTQYF. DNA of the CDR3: TGCGCCAGCAGTGATACCACAGATACGCAGTATTTT.

The CDR3 protein is CAITLVPGQGVLIGYTF. CDR3 DNA: TGTGCCATCACACTAGTTCCGGGACAGGGGGTTTTAATTGGCTACACCTTC. The chain carries TRBV7-9 and TRBJ1-2; 11 bases align to TRBD1. CDR1 is SEHNR and CDR2 is FQNEAQ in the germline V gene (reference sequence). The CDR3 consists of 17 residues. V shed 10 bases, J shed 7 bases, and the junction held 20 bases outside the gene matches. Supplemented by reference TRBV7-9 and TRBJ1-2, the full variable domain reads DTGVSQNPRHKITKRGQNVTFRCDPISEHNRLYWYRQTLGQGPEFLTYFQNEAQLEKSRLLSDRFSAERPKGSFSTLEIQRTEQGDSAMYLCAITLVPGQGVLIGYTFGSGTRLTVV.

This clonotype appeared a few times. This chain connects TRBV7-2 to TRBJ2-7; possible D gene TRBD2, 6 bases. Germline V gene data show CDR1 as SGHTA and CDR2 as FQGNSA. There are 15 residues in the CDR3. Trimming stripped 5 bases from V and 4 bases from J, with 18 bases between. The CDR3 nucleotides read TGTGCCAGCAGCCCCCGGGACTCACCCCGGTACGAGCAGTACTTC. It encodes CASSPRDSPRYEQYF.

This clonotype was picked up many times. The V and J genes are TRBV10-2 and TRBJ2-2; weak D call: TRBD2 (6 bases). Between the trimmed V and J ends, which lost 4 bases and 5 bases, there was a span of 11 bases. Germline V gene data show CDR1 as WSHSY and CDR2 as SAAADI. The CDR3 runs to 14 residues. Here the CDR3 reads CASSGGAGTGELFF. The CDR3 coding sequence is TGCGCCAGCAGTGGAGGGGCGGGGACCGGGGAGCTGTTTTTT.